What follows describes a single T cell receptor (beta chain). As yet, its antigen is unknown. An end of the junction does not agree with germline; a read error may underlie this. The PCR had 60 Vbeta and 13 Jbeta primers. Libraries were prepared by immunoSEQ multiplex PCR; TCRdb keeps only in-frame clonotypes and omits some of them. There are about 190,000 clones in the sample; roughly 77% occur only once, and 1.5% to 2% lies in the top ten. The source of the sample is a study of cytomegalovirus exposure and HLA in healthy donors. Findings of the study overall: The study labeled approximately 150 TCR beta chains cytomegalovirus-associated. Fewer N-insertions than the roughly 670-donor mean were reportedly shown by an Asian-associated ancestry cluster in a later analysis.

Per germline, CDR1 SEHNR and CDR2 FQNEAQ (reference sequence). CDR3 size: 17 residues. The sample comprised PBMCs. The TCR sequence derives from a woman between 50 and 59 years old in good health and CMV-seronegative. V gene TRBV7-9 combines with J gene TRBJ1-5; TRBD1 aligns across 9 bases. CDR3 in DNA: TGTTCCAGCAGCTTTTGGGGGGGACAGGGCAGCAATCAGCCCCAGCATTTT. Translation gives CSSSFWGGQGSNQPQHF.